This TCR beta chain emerged from a study of blood T cell repertoires in COVID-19. Seattle's cohort entered during active infection and was followed longitudinally. Germline CDR1 and CDR2: MNHNY and SVGAGI (reference sequence). The CDR3 runs 16 residues. Germline trimming cut 5 bases from V and 5 bases from J; bases unmatched to any gene: 10. Only in-frame clones appear in the TCRdb table, and some are missing; sequencing was by immunoSEQ multiplex PCR. Of 100,000 to 150,000 clones detected, approximately 86% appear once; the ten largest clones hold about 10%. The J gene is TRBJ2-3, the V gene TRBV6-6; 10 bases line up with TRBD2. Material: peripheral blood. This TCR was recovered from a woman in her 70s with COVID-19, enrolled during active disease. CDR3 amino acids: CASSREGAGGRDTQYF. CDR3 bases: TGTGCCAGCAGTCGCGAAGGAGCGGGGGGGCGAGATACGCAGTATTTT.